Listed below are T cell receptor beta chains from one sample, sequenced in a study of shared clonotypes between healthy human individuals. Profiling relied on immunoSEQ multiplex PCR, and the TCRdb table lists in-frame clones only, not all of them. In the table there are 2,500,000 or so clones, approximately 94% of which are singletons. The sequencing sample was made of naive CD4+ T cells from PBMCs. All receptors come from a young man in good health. Some clones in this sample may be carry-over from other donors' samples. CDR3s include the opening cysteine and the closing phenylalanine or tryptophan. D genes are given only for firm matches. Size is stated for part of the rows, as once, few or many counts, or as a class when the clone is expanded.

CDR3 protein: CASSSPDGYTF
CDR3 DNA: TGTGCCAGCAGTTCCCCCGATGGCTACACCTTC
D gene: -
V gene: TRBV28
CDR3 length: 11
J gene: TRBJ1-2
clone size: -

CDR3 protein: CASSFGQGALEQYF
CDR3 DNA: TGTGCCAGCAGCTTCGGACAGGGGGCGCTTGAGCAGTACTTC
D gene: TRBD1
V gene: TRBV28
CDR3 length: 14
J gene: TRBJ2-7
clone size: -

CDR3 protein: CASSQDRGSGRDHGQFF
CDR3 DNA: TGCGCCAGCAGCCAAGACCGGGGCAGCGGGAGAGATCATGGGCAGTTCTTC
D gene: TRBD2
V gene: TRBV4-3
CDR3 length: 17
J gene: TRBJ2-1
clone size: -

CDR3 protein: CASSFGTSGISSYNEQFF
CDR3 DNA: TGTGCCAGCAGCTTTGGGACTAGCGGGATCAGCTCCTACAATGAGCAGTTCTTC
D gene: TRBD2
V gene: TRBV7-2
CDR3 length: 18
J gene: TRBJ2-1
clone size: -

CDR3 protein: CASISLRSSSYNEQFF
CDR3 DNA: TGTGCCAGCATCTCCCTGAGATCTTCCTCCTACAATGAGCAGTTCTTC
D gene: -
V gene: TRBV28
CDR3 length: 16
J gene: TRBJ2-1
clone size: -

CDR3 protein: CSASVAVQYF
CDR3 DNA: TGCAGTGCTAGTGTGGCGGTGCAGTACTTC
D gene: -
V gene: TRBV20-1
CDR3 length: 10
J gene: TRBJ2-7
clone size: -

CDR3 protein: CASSQDRVSTYEQYF
CDR3 DNA: TGCGCCAGCAGCCAAGATCGGGTCTCCACCTACGAGCAGTACTTC
D gene: -
V gene: TRBV4-1
CDR3 length: 15
J gene: TRBJ2-7
clone size: -

CDR3 protein: CASKGWSGSSYNEQFF
CDR3 DNA: TGTGCCAGCAAGGGATGGAGCGGGAGCTCCTACAATGAGCAGTTCTTC
D gene: TRBD2
V gene: TRBV28
CDR3 length: 16
J gene: TRBJ2-1
clone size: -

CDR3 protein: CASRLGTSGRVTQYF
CDR3 DNA: TGTGCCAGCAGGCTAGGGACTAGCGGGAGGGTTACGCAGTATTTT
D gene: TRBD2
V gene: TRBV28
CDR3 length: 15
J gene: TRBJ2-3
clone size: -

CDR3 protein: CASSLGIYEQYF
CDR3 DNA: TGTGCCAGCAGTTTGGGAATCTACGAGCAGTACTTC
D gene: -
V gene: TRBV28
CDR3 length: 12
J gene: TRBJ2-7
clone size: -

CDR3 protein: CASSVRLAGNTDTQYF
CDR3 DNA: TGTGCCAGCAGTGTCAGACTAGCGGGCAACACAGATACGCAGTATTTT
D gene: TRBD2
V gene: TRBV6-4
CDR3 length: 16
J gene: TRBJ2-3
clone size: -

CDR3 protein: CASSPDRVYEQYF
CDR3 DNA: TGTGCCAGCTCACCAGACAGGGTTTACGAGCAGTACTTC
D gene: TRBD1
V gene: TRBV18
CDR3 length: 13
J gene: TRBJ2-7
clone size: -

CDR3 protein: CASSLDAGSNEQFF
CDR3 DNA: TGCGCCAGCAGCTTGGACGCAGGGTCCAATGAGCAGTTCTTC
D gene: -
V gene: TRBV5-1
CDR3 length: 14
J gene: TRBJ2-1
clone size: once

CDR3 protein: CASSLGLAPGELFF
CDR3 DNA: TGCGCCAGCAGCCTAGGACTAGCCCCCGGGGAGCTGTTTTTT
D gene: TRBD2
V gene: TRBV5-1
CDR3 length: 14
J gene: TRBJ2-2
clone size: -

CDR3 protein: CASSLVTDTQYF
CDR3 DNA: TGTGCCAGCAGTTTAGTCACAGATACGCAGTATTTT
D gene: -
V gene: TRBV28
CDR3 length: 12
J gene: TRBJ2-3
clone size: -

CDR3 protein: CASSTVGAGTEAFF
CDR3 DNA: TGTGCCAGCAGCACAGTAGGGGCTGGCACTGAAGCTTTCTTT
D gene: -
V gene: TRBV28
CDR3 length: 14
J gene: TRBJ1-1
clone size: -